These 30 T cell receptor beta chains came from one sample sequenced in a study of tumor T cells in aggressive B-cell lymphoma. The repertoire was sequenced with immunoSEQ multiplex PCR; TCRdb's copy has only in-frame clones and lacks some. The sample includes approximately 10,000 clones, 65% to 90% of them seen just once. The sequencing sample was made of tumor tissue. Receptors were obtained from an adult with diffuse large B cell lymphoma.

This chain links TRBV7-9 with TRBJ2-7; possibly TRBD1 for D (5 bases). The germline V and J ends were trimmed by 5 bases and 5 bases, with 13 bases remaining between them. The CDR3 has 13 amino acids. Germline V gives CDR1 SEHNR, CDR2 FQNEAQ (reference sequence). This CDR3 is CASSDLGADEQYF. Written as DNA, the CDR3 is TGTGCCAGCAGCGACTTAGGGGCTGACGAGCAGTACTTC.

The chain has TRBV5-6 and TRBJ2-1; 13 bases map to TRBD2. The CDR3 contains 16 residues. CDR1 is SGHDT, CDR2 YYEEEE, per germline. The ends lost 4 bases at V and 8 bases at J; junction bases unmatched: 9. The CDR3 coding sequence is TGTGCCAGCAGCCCGAGGACTAGCGGGAGATTCGATGAGCAGTTCTTC. Amino acids: CASSPRTSGRFDEQFF.

V is TRBV4-1 and J is TRBJ2-1; D is possibly TRBD1 (5 bases). The V and J ends lost 0 bases and 4 bases respectively, with 7 bases between them. Per the germline V gene, CDR1 is MGHRA and CDR2 is YSYEKL. The CDR3 spans 14 residues. CDR3 sequence reads: CASSQERQYNEQFF. The DNA of the CDR3 is TGCGCCAGCAGCCAAGAGCGACAGTACAATGAGCAGTTCTTC.

This rearrangement joins TRBV28 to TRBJ2-1; unclear D gene. Germline CDR1 MDHEN, CDR2 SYDVKM. The CDR3 has 10 residues. V lost 8 bases and J lost 7, with 6 bases in between. CDR3 amino acids: CASSANEQFF. As DNA, the CDR3 is TGTGCCAGCTCCGCGAATGAGCAGTTCTTC.

This clone appeared once. The gene calls are TRBV5-4 and TRBJ1-2; 12 bases match TRBD1. The CDR3 runs to 15 residues. In germline, CDR1 is SGHNT, CDR2 YYREEE (reference sequence). The ends lost 2 bases at V and 8 bases at J; junction bases unmatched: 7. CDR3 residues: CASSLGDRGPGGYTF. For the CDR3, the DNA is TGTGCCAGCAGCTTAGGGGACAGGGGGCCAGGGGGCTACACCTTC.

The CDR3 DNA reads as TGCAGCGTTGGGGAGGCCCGGGAGGGCTACACCTTC. Translated, it gives CSVGEAREGYTF. J is TRBJ1-2 and V is TRBV29-1; no clear D gene. Germline lookup yields CDR1 SQVTM and CDR2 ANQGSEA. The germline V and J ends were trimmed by 4 bases and 8 bases, with 14 bases remaining between them. The CDR3 loop spans 12 amino acids. The variable domain in full, with the rest retrieved from reference TRBV29-1 and TRBJ1-2, is SAVISQKPSRDICQRGTSLTIQCQVDSQVTMMFWYRQQPGQSLTLIATANQGSEATYESGFVIDKFPISRPNLTFSTLTVSNMSPEDSSIYLCSVGEAREGYTFGSGTRLTVV.

The rearrangement uses TRBV7-9 and TRBJ2-7; possible D gene TRBD2, 6 bases. Germline V gives CDR1 SEHNR, CDR2 FQNEAQ (reference sequence). V was pared by 0 bases and J by 3 bases, with 9 bases between. This CDR3 spans 14 amino acids. The CDR3 DNA is TGTGCCAGCAGCTTAGCTAGCGGAGTCTACGAGCAGTACTTC. Its protein product is CASSLASGVYEQYF.

The rearrangement uses TRBV5-1 and TRBJ2-3; D possibly corresponds to TRBD2 (6 bases). This CDR3 region has 14 residues. Trimming stripped 4 bases from V and 2 bases from J, with 11 bases between. Germline loops: CDR1 SGHRS, CDR2 YFSETQ. The DNA for the CDR3 is TGCGCCAGCAGCCTTGGGACTCCCACAGATACGCAGTATTTT. Translation gives CASSLGTPTDTQYF.

This chain uses TRBV18 with TRBJ1-3; 7 bases line up with TRBD1. In germline, CDR1 is KGHSH, CDR2 LQKENI. The V gene end was trimmed by 4 bases and the J gene end by 7 bases; junction bases not matched to a gene: 7. This CDR3 has 14 residues. The CDR3 DNA reads TGTGCCAGCTCACTACAGGGGCGACTGAACACCATATATTTT. Its translation: CASSLQGRLNTIYF.

V gene TRBV11-3 combines with J gene TRBJ2-5, with D possibly TRBD2 on 6 matching bases. This CDR3 is built from 13 residues. Trimming left V 1 base short and J 5 bases short, with 8 bases between. In germline, CDR1 is SGHNT, CDR2 YENEEA. CDR3 sequence: CASSLASGETQYF. In nucleotides, the CDR3 is TGTGCCAGCAGCTTAGCGAGCGGGGAGACCCAGTACTTC.

This chain joins TRBV9 and TRBJ2-2; possible D gene TRBD2, 5 bases. This CDR3 contains 15 residues. The germline CDR1 and CDR2 sequences are SGDLS and YYNGEE. V lost 3 bases and J lost 1, with 10 bases in between. The CDR3 region is CASSAGLLNTGELFF. The CDR3 coding sequence is TGTGCCAGCAGCGCCGGACTTCTGAACACCGGGGAGCTGTTTTTT. The entire variable domain, with the rest obtained from reference TRBV9 and TRBJ2-2, is as follows: DSGVTQTPKHLITATGQRVTLRCSPRSGDLSVYWYQQSLDQGLQFLIQYYNGEERAKGNILERFSAQQFPDLHSELNLSSLELGDSALYFCASSAGLLNTGELFFGEGSRLTVL.

The CDR3 protein is CASSLTATGTTNYGYTF. DNA of the CDR3: TGTGCCAGCAGCTTGACAGCTACCGGGACAACAAACTATGGCTACACCTTC. The chain recombines TRBV7-2 with TRBJ1-2, with D possibly being TRBD1 (6 bases). This CDR3 has 17 amino acids. Looked up from germline, CDR1 is SGHTA and CDR2 is FQGNSA. Between the trimmed V and J ends, which lost 3 bases and 2 bases, there was a span of 19 bases.

This clone has a single count. The chain is built from TRBV18 and TRBJ2-7, with 7 bases lining up with TRBD2. Per the germline V gene, CDR1 is KGHSH and CDR2 is LQKENI. This CDR3 is built from 16 residues. Trimming took 3 bases from V and 0 from J; bases not matched to a gene: 8. For the CDR3, the DNA is TGTGCCAGCTCACCTTTTGGAGCGGGAATCTCCTACGAGCAGTACTTC. It codes for CASSPFGAGISYEQYF. The entire variable domain, with the rest obtained from reference TRBV18 and TRBJ2-7, is as follows: NAGVMQNPRHLVRRRGQEARLRCSPMKGHSHVYWYRQLPEEGLKFMVYLQKENIIDESGMPKERFSAEFPKEGPSILRIQQVVRGDSAAYFCASSPFGAGISYEQYFGPGTRLTVT.

The chain uses TRBV5-1 and TRBJ2-7; 10 positions agree with TRBD2. Germline CDR1 is SGHRS and CDR2 is YFSETQ. Losses at the gene ends were 0 bases for V and 6 bases for J; bases not matched to a gene: 3. The length of the CDR3 is 14 residues. The CDR3 DNA follows: TGCGCCAGCAGCTTGGTGCCTAGCGGGAGCGAGCAGTACTTC. Translation: CASSLVPSGSEQYF.

J is TRBJ2-7 and V is TRBV7-2; D is ambiguous. This CDR3 has 15 residues. Germline values: CDR1 SGHTA, CDR2 FQGNSA. Trimming shortened V by 4 bases and J by 2 bases, and 15 bases separated the two germline ends. CDR3 sequence: CASSSAIVATYEQYF. CDR3 in DNA: TGTGCCAGCAGCTCAGCGATTGTAGCAACCTACGAGCAGTACTTC.

This chain connects TRBV30 to TRBJ2-7; D remains unclear. V was shortened by 5 bases and J by 0 bases, with 8 bases between the two germline ends. Germline V gene sequence: CDR1 GTSNPN, CDR2 SVGIG (reference sequence). This CDR3 is 12 amino acids long. CDR3 amino acids: CAWGRSSYEQYF. CDR3 nucleotide sequence: TGTGCCTGGGGGCGAAGCTCCTACGAGCAGTACTTC.

The chain has TRBV15 and TRBJ1-1; D not certain. CDR3 length: 13 amino acids. Trimming removed 0 bases from V and 7 bases from J, with 9 bases in between. CDR1 and CDR2 from the germline V gene are LNHNV and YYDKDF (reference sequence). As DNA, the CDR3 is TGTGCCACCAGCAGAGATCTAAGCAATGAAGCTTTCTTT. Its translation: CATSRDLSNEAFF.

The chain couples TRBV28 to TRBJ2-5, with 10 positions matching TRBD1. Germline V gene data show CDR1 as MDHEN and CDR2 as SYDVKM. Trimming removed 5 bases from V and 10 bases from J; junction bases left unmatched: 16. This CDR3 has 16 amino acids. In nucleotides, the CDR3 is TGTGCCAGCAGTAGTTTCGTGGGACAGGGGACCCTCGGCCAGTACTTC. Its translation is CASSSFVGQGTLGQYF.

The chain has TRBV7-3 and TRBJ2-7; 8 nucleotides match TRBD2. Trimming took 7 bases from V and 0 from J; bases not matched to a gene: 5. CDR1 is SGHTA, CDR2 FQGTGA, per germline. The CDR3 contains 14 residues. The DNA for the CDR3 is TGTGCCAGCAAAGCGGGAGCTTCCTCCTACGAGCAGTACTTC. Residues: CASKAGASSYEQYF.

Here the CDR3 DNA reads TGTGCCAGTAGTACGGCCGGGGGGACTTTGAATGGCTACACCTTC. Translation: CASSTAGGTLNGYTF. The chain uses TRBV19 and TRBJ1-2; D might be TRBD1 (5 bases). The CDR3 totals 15 residues. Germline values: CDR1 LNHDA, CDR2 SQIVND (reference sequence). V lost 4 bases and J lost 6, with 18 bases in between.

This chain connects TRBV7-9 to TRBJ2-5; TRBD2 matches 8 bases. CDR3 length: 14 residues. In germline, CDR1 is SEHNR, CDR2 FQNEAQ (reference sequence). Losses at the gene ends were 4 bases for V and 5 bases for J; bases not matched to a gene: 6. As DNA, the CDR3 is TGTGCCAGCAGCTCCCTCTCGGGGGGGGAGACCCAGTACTTC. Translating it yields CASSSLSGGETQYF.

The chain combines TRBV18 with TRBJ1-1; D possibly corresponds to TRBD1 (6 bases). This CDR3 has 14 amino acids. V lost 5 bases and J lost 4, with 14 bases in between. Germline V gives CDR1 KGHSH, CDR2 LQKENI. The CDR3 sequence is CASSSGASGTEAFF. Written as DNA, the CDR3 is TGTGCCAGCTCATCAGGGGCCTCTGGCACTGAAGCTTTCTTT.

This rearrangement joins TRBV29-1 to TRBJ2-2; D perhaps matches TRBD2 (6 bases). This CDR3 comprises 12 residues. Trimming pared 4 bases from V and 8 bases from J, leaving 11 bases between. Germline CDR1 is SQVTM and CDR2 is ANQGSEA. This CDR3 reads CSVGSGTGELFF. The DNA for the CDR3 is TGCAGCGTTGGTAGCGGAACTGGGGAGCTGTTTTTT.

The genes are TRBV2 and TRBJ2-5; the match to TRBD2 covers 8 bases. Per the germline V gene, CDR1 is SNHLY and CDR2 is FYNNEI. Germline trimming cut 5 bases from V and 7 bases from J; bases unmatched to any gene: 15. This CDR3 region has 16 residues. CDR3: CASSKVGAGGGGTQYF. The CDR3, as DNA: TGTGCCAGCAGTAAAGTGGGCGCGGGAGGAGGGGGGACCCAGTACTTC.

V usage is TRBV7-3 and J usage is TRBJ2-1; 10 nucleotides match TRBD2. The CDR3 is 15 residues long. Germline lookup yields CDR1 SGHTA and CDR2 FQGTGA. The trim removed 4 bases at V and 5 bases at J, leaving 5 bases unmatched. CDR3 loop: CASSSSGRANNEQFF. In DNA form, the CDR3 reads TGTGCCAGCAGCTCGAGCGGGAGGGCAAACAATGAGCAGTTCTTC.

CDR3 sequence (DNA): TGTGCCAGCAGTTACCGGGGGGGATTCGACACCGGGGAGCTGTTTTTT. This sequence encodes CASSYRGGFDTGELFF. V is TRBV6-6 and J is TRBJ2-2; 8 bases align to TRBD2. V lost 2 bases and J lost 3; bases outside the gene matches: 5. This CDR3 has 16 amino acids. Germline V gene lookup returns CDR1 MNHNY and CDR2 SVGAGI (reference sequence).

The chain employs TRBV5-1 and TRBJ2-1; 8 nucleotides line up with TRBD2. Germline lookup yields CDR1 SGHRS and CDR2 YFSETQ. Unmatched junction bases numbered 7, after V lost 6 bases and J lost 8 bases. The CDR3 totals 13 residues. The CDR3 protein is CASTTGGGDEQFF. The CDR3, as DNA: TGCGCCAGCACCACCGGGGGGGGAGATGAGCAGTTCTTC. Complete variable domain (other parts from reference TRBV5-1 and TRBJ2-1): KAGVTQTPRYLIKTRGQQVTLSCSPISGHRSVSWYQQTPGQGLQFLFEYFSETQRNKGNFPGRFSGRQFSNSRSEMNVSTLELGDSALYLCASTTGGGDEQFFGPGTRLTVL.

This chain joins TRBV7-6 and TRBJ2-1, with 8 bases that match TRBD2. The J segment lost 6 bases and the V segment lost 5 bases, leaving 12 bases of the junction unmatched. Germline V CDR1 and CDR2: SGHVS, FNYEAQ. The CDR3 contains 16 residues. The CDR3 DNA reads as TGTGCCAGCAGCCCCAATAGCGGGGCTCAACTCAATGAGCAGTTCTTC. Translated: CASSPNSGAQLNEQFF.

The rearrangement uses TRBV2 and TRBJ2-2; TRBD2 matches 10 bases. Unmatched junction bases numbered 9, after V lost 1 base and J lost 4 bases. Per the germline V gene, CDR1 is SNHLY and CDR2 is FYNNEI. This CDR3 has 18 amino acids. This chain's CDR3 is CASSEGVASGGSTGELFF. DNA of the CDR3: TGTGCCAGCAGTGAAGGAGTGGCTAGCGGGGGTTCCACCGGGGAGCTGTTTTTT.

This clone has a single count. The chain has TRBV27 and TRBJ1-1, with a tentative D call TRBD1 (6 bases). Trimming left V 8 bases short and J 4 bases short, with 17 bases between. Germline loops: CDR1 MNHEY, CDR2 SMNVEV (reference sequence). The CDR3 is 14 residues long. CDR3 bases: TGTGCCAGCGCCCTTCGGGGGGGCATCACTGAAGCTTTCTTT. This codes for CASALRGGITEAFF.